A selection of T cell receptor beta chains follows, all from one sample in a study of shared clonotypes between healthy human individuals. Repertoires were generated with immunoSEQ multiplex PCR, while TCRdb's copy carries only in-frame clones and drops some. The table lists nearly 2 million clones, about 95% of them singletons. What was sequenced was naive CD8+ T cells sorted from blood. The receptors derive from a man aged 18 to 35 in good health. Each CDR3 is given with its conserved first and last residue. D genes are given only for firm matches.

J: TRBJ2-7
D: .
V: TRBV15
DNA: TGTGCCACCAGCGAAGGACAGAACTACGAGCAGTACTTC
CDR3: CATSEGQNYEQYF

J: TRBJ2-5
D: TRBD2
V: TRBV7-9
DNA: TGTGCCAGCAGCTTAAGATTTGCGGGAGTTAAAGAGACCCAGTACTTC
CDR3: CASSLRFAGVKETQYF

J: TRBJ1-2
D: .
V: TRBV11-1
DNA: TGTGCCAGCAGCTTAAAGGGCTACACCTTC
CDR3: CASSLKGYTF

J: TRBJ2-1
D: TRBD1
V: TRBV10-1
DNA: TGCGCCAGCAGTGAGGGAGACAGGGGCAATGAGCAGTTCTTC
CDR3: CASSEGDRGNEQFF

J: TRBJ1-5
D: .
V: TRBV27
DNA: TGTGCCAGCAGTTTAATAGGACCGGGTAATCAGCCCCAGCATTTT
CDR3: CASSLIGPGNQPQHF

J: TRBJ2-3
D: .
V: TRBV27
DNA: TGTGCCAGCAGTTTACCCGACCCGCTGGGAGATACGCAGTATTTT
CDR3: CASSLPDPLGDTQYF

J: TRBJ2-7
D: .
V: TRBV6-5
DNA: TGTGCCAGCAGTGACCAGATCCTTTCCTACGAGCAGTACTTC
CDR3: CASSDQILSYEQYF

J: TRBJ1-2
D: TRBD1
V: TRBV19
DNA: TGTGCCAGTAGTGTCGGGACAGGGATAGGCTACACCTTC
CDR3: CASSVGTGIGYTF

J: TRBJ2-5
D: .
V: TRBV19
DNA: TGTGCCAGTACCCCACAGAACGGGGGTCAAGAGACCCAGTACTTC
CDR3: CASTPQNGGQETQYF

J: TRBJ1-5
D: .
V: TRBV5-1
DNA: TGCGCCAGCAGCTTGGGGGATCCCGGTAGCAATCAGCCCCAGCATTTT
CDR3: CASSLGDPGSNQPQHF

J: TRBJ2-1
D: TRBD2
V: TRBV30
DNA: TGTGCCTGGGGGCGGGGGAGTAGGAATGAGCAGTTCTTC
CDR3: CAWGRGSRNEQFF